A selection of T cell receptor beta chains follows, all from one sample in a study of cytomegalovirus exposure and HLA in healthy donors. The assay was immunoSEQ multiplex PCR, and TCRdb's table has in-frame clones only and misses some. The table includes some 130,000 clones, roughly 80% detected once. Material: PBMCs. The origin of the receptors is a middle-aged man in good health and CMV-seronegative. Each CDR3 is given with its conserved first and last residue. D genes are given only for firm matches. Only part of the rows carry a size: once, few, many, or a class if the clone is expanded.

d_call,v_call,j_call,clone_size,cdr3_nt,cdr3_aa
NA,TRBV6-6,TRBJ2-1,NA,TGTGCCAGCAGTCAGGGGGGCAATGATTACAATGAGCAGTTCTTC,CASSQGGNDYNEQFF
NA,TRBV30,TRBJ2-5,NA,TGTGCCTGGGGGGACATTCAAGAGACCCAGTACTTC,CAWGDIQETQYF
NA,TRBV5-4,TRBJ2-4,NA,TGTGCCAGCAGCTCGGGGGTAGACATGGGAAACATTCAGTACTTC,CASSSGVDMGNIQYF
NA,TRBV7-6,TRBJ2-7,NA,TGTGCCAGCAGCTCCCTTGGTAGGGCGGGCTACGAGCAGTACTTC,CASSSLGRAGYEQYF
TRBD1,TRBV11-2,TRBJ1-3,NA,TGTGCCAGCACCTCGGACAGGTGGACTGAGGCTGGAAACACCATATATTTT,CASTSDRWTEAGNTIYF
NA,TRBV7-9,TRBJ2-2,NA,TGTGCCAGCAATGCGGGGAACACCGGGGAGCTGTTTTTT,CASNAGNTGELFF
NA,TRBV7-7,TRBJ2-1,NA,TGTGCTAGCAGCCGGGGGACGGCTCGAGGGAATGAGCAGTTCTTC,CASSRGTARGNEQFF
NA,TRBV14,TRBJ2-7,NA,TGTGCCAGCAGCCAAGATAGCAGCTACGAGCAGTACTTC,CASSQDSSYEQYF
NA,TRBV4-1,TRBJ2-1,NA,TGCGCCAGCAGCCAGAGCGGGTCCTCCTACAATGAGCAGTTCTTC,CASSQSGSSYNEQFF
NA,TRBV27,TRBJ2-3,NA,TGTGCCAGCAGGTTTTCGCCCGAGCGTCTTGGCACAGATACGCAGTATTTT,CASRFSPERLGTDTQYF
NA,TRBV4-3,TRBJ2-7,NA,TGCGCCAGCAGCCAAGATCCGGTGGGGGGCTACGAGCAGTACTTC,CASSQDPVGGYEQYF
TRBD1,TRBV5-5,TRBJ2-1,NA,TGTGCCAGCAGCTCCCGGGACAGGGGGCCTTACGCCGGCTACAATGAGCAGTTCTTC,CASSSRDRGPYAGYNEQFF
TRBD2,TRBV9,TRBJ2-3,few,TGTGCCAGCACCCTCGGCGGGGGGGGCACAGATACGCAGTATTTT,CASTLGGGGTDTQYF
NA,TRBV5-1,TRBJ1-3,once,TGCGCCAGCAGCTTGGGGGCAGGGTCTGGAAACACCATATATTTT,CASSLGAGSGNTIYF
TRBD1,TRBV7-2,TRBJ1-2,few,TGTGCCAGCAGCTTGACAGGGGGCTTCGGCTACACCTTC,CASSLTGGFGYTF
NA,TRBV9,TRBJ2-1,NA,TGTGCCAGCAGCGTCCATCACTATCAGACCTACAATGAGCAGTTCTTC,CASSVHHYQTYNEQFF
NA,TRBV19,TRBJ1-4,NA,TGTGCCAGTAGTATACGGCAGGGTGGCGAAAAACTGTTTTTT,CASSIRQGGEKLFF
TRBD1,TRBV19,TRBJ1-2,NA,TGTGCCAGTATGTTATCGGGACAGGGTCCGAGTGGCTACACCTTC,CASMLSGQGPSGYTF
TRBD1,TRBV7-9,TRBJ1-1,NA,TGTGCCAGCAGCTTAGGGACAGGGGTGAACACTGAAGCTTTCTTT,CASSLGTGVNTEAFF
NA,TRBV29-1,TRBJ2-1,NA,TGCAGCGTTGATATCACGGGGACCTACAATGAGCAGTTCTTC,CSVDITGTYNEQFF
NA,TRBV11-3,TRBJ1-2,NA,TGTGCCAGCAGCTTTCGAGAGGGCTATGGCTACACCTTC,CASSFREGYGYTF
TRBD2,TRBV6-5,TRBJ2-5,NA,TGTGCCAGCAGTTCCTATAGCGGGAGTTTGGAGACCCAGTACTTC,CASSSYSGSLETQYF
TRBD2,TRBV9,TRBJ2-3,NA,TGTGCCAGCAGCGTAGTTGGACTAGCGGGCCACGTGGATACGCAGTATTTT,CASSVVGLAGHVDTQYF
NA,TRBV14,TRBJ2-7,NA,TGTGCCAGCAGCCGAGGACAGCCCTACGAGCAGTACTTC,CASSRGQPYEQYF
NA,TRBV2,TRBJ1-5,NA,TGTGCCAGCAGCCCGACAGGATTTAATCTGCCCCAGCATTTT,CASSPTGFNLPQHF
NA,TRBV9,TRBJ1-4,NA,TGTGCCAGCAGCGTAGGGACGGGAGGGGATGAAAAACTGTTTTTT,CASSVGTGGDEKLFF
TRBD1,TRBV7-6,TRBJ2-7,NA,TGTGCCAGCAGCTACAGGGGCAGCTCCTACGAGCAGTACTTC,CASSYRGSSYEQYF
NA,TRBV7-8,TRBJ1-1,few,TGTGCCAGCAGCCTTCAAGACAGGGAAGCTTTCTTT,CASSLQDREAFF
TRBD2,TRBV5-4,TRBJ2-5,NA,TGTGCCAGCAGCTTGGGGCTAGCGGGGTCCCAAGAGACCCAGTACTTC,CASSLGLAGSQETQYF
TRBD2,TRBV5-1,TRBJ2-3,few,TGCGCCAGCATGGTAGCGGGGGGGCGCGATACGCAGTATTTT,CASMVAGGRDTQYF
NA,TRBV6-5,TRBJ2-2,NA,TGTGCCAGCAGTTGGGGACTGAACACCGGGGAGCTGTTTTTT,CASSWGLNTGELFF
NA,TRBV6-6,TRBJ2-6,once,TGTGCCAGCAGTTCTACTCTCTATGGGGCCAACGTCCTGACTTTC,CASSSTLYGANVLTF
NA,TRBV6-7,TRBJ1-6,NA,TGTGCCAGCAGGGAGGATGGGTGTGGGTTTAATTCACCCCTCCACTTT,CASREDGCGFNSPLHF
TRBD2,TRBV5-8,TRBJ2-5,NA,TGTGCCAGCAGCTTAAGGGGACTAGGCTATGAGACCCAGTACTTC,CASSLRGLGYETQYF
NA,TRBV19,TRBJ1-6,once,TGTGCCAGTAGCGGGACACACTCACCCCTCCACTTT,CASSGTHSPLHF
TRBD1,TRBV7-9,TRBJ1-5,NA,TGTGCCAGCAGCTTGGACAGGCACCATCAGCCCCAGCATTTT,CASSLDRHHQPQHF
NA,TRBV25-1,TRBJ2-1,NA,TGTGCCAGCAGTGAATATTCCCCTAATTACAATGAGCAGTTCTTC,CASSEYSPNYNEQFF
NA,TRBV7-3,TRBJ2-1,NA,TGTGCCAGCAGCTTGTCCCCCAGGGCATCGGGCAATGAGCAGTTCTTC,CASSLSPRASGNEQFF
TRBD1,TRBV7-9,TRBJ1-3,NA,TGTGCCAGCAGCCCGACAGGGCCGAGGGGAAACACCATATATTTT,CASSPTGPRGNTIYF
TRBD2,TRBV5-1,TRBJ2-7,NA,TGCGCCAGCAGCTTTAGACTAGCGGAGCCGCGCGAGCAGTACTTC,CASSFRLAEPREQYF
NA,TRBV19,TRBJ1-3,once,TGTGCCAGTAGCGGAGCCTCCACTGGAAACACCATATATTTT,CASSGASTGNTIYF
TRBD2,TRBV7-6,TRBJ2-3,NA,TGTGCCAGCAGCCGCCGACTAGCGGGGGGCCAATGGGATACGCAGTATTTT,CASSRRLAGGQWDTQYF
TRBD1,TRBV5-1,TRBJ2-7,NA,TGCGCCAGCAGCTACGCCGGGACAGGACCCAACGAGCAGTACTTC,CASSYAGTGPNEQYF
TRBD1,TRBV5-1,TRBJ1-1,NA,TGCGCCAGCAGCTTGGGGACAGGCGTAAACACTGAAGCTTTCTTT,CASSLGTGVNTEAFF
NA,TRBV5-1,TRBJ1-1,few,TGCGCCAGCAGCTTGGAAACGGGCACTGAAGCTTTCTTT,CASSLETGTEAFF
TRBD1,TRBV6-5,TRBJ2-5,NA,TGTGCCAGCAGTACGGACAGGGGGCGCGGGGAGACCCAGTACTTC,CASSTDRGRGETQYF
TRBD1,TRBV5-5,TRBJ2-6,NA,TGTGCCAGCAGCCATCGTGCCGGGACAGGGAAGGCTGGGGCCAACGTCCTGACTTTC,CASSHRAGTGKAGANVLTF
TRBD2,TRBV11-3,TRBJ2-5,NA,TGTGCCAGCAGCTTGGGACTAGCTCAGACCCAGTACTTC,CASSLGLAQTQYF
TRBD1,TRBV5-6,TRBJ2-3,few,TGTGCCAGCAGCTTTCAGGGGGTTAGCACAGATACGCAGTATTTT,CASSFQGVSTDTQYF
TRBD1,TRBV5-6,TRBJ1-1,NA,TGTGCCAGCAGCTGGACAGGGGTGAACACTGAAGCTTTCTTT,CASSWTGVNTEAFF
NA,TRBV6-1,TRBJ1-5,NA,TGTGCCATTAAGGAGTATAGCAATCAGCCCCAGCATTTT,CAIKEYSNQPQHF